Presented here are 26 T cell receptor beta chains from one specimen sequenced in a study of cytomegalovirus exposure and HLA in healthy donors. 60 Vbeta and 13 Jbeta primers were used in PCR. Method: immunoSEQ multiplex PCR; TCRdb's copy keeps in-frame clones and lacks some. The sample includes roughly 150,000 clones, approximately 61% seen only once; the top ten take 1.5% to 2%. The sequenced sample was PBMCs. The origin of the receptors is a human donor in good health.

This chain connects TRBV29-1 to TRBJ2-1, with a tentative D call TRBD2 (5 bases). The CDR3 is 13 residues long. The V end lost 0 bases, the J end lost 8 bases, and 11 bases lay between the germline ends. CDR1 and CDR2 from the germline V gene are SQVTM and ANQGSEA. CDR3 amino acids: CSVEDAGSHEQFF. The CDR3 coding sequence is TGCAGCGTTGAAGATGCGGGTTCCCATGAGCAGTTCTTC.

In nucleotides, the CDR3 is TGTGCCAGCAGCACCCCCGGGGAGGCCCACAATGAGCAGTTCTTC. Translation: CASSTPGEAHNEQFF. The chain links TRBV7-2 to TRBJ2-1; tentative D call: TRBD2 (6 bases). V was clipped by 5 bases and J by 5 bases, with 16 bases between them. The germline gives CDR1 SGHTA, CDR2 FQGNSA. The CDR3 consists of 15 residues.

The V and J genes are TRBV18 and TRBJ1-4; unclear D gene. CDR1 KGHSH and CDR2 LQKENI come from the germline V gene. V was clipped by 3 bases and J by 4 bases, with 9 bases between them. This CDR3 is 14 amino acids long. The CDR3 is CASSPGRDNEKLFF. CDR3 in DNA: TGTGCCAGCTCACCGGGGAGGGATAATGAAAAACTGTTTTTT.

The J gene is TRBJ2-7, the V gene TRBV11-2; D is unresolved. The CDR3 sequence is 16 residues long. The V gene lost 5 bases and the J gene lost 4 bases, with 21 bases spanning the gap. Germline values: CDR1 SGHAT, CDR2 FQNNGV. The CDR3 DNA sequence: TGTGCCAGCAGCCACCCTTTTATCCCGCCCAGTTACGAGCAGTACTTC. Its translation is CASSHPFIPPSYEQYF.

This clone has just a few counts. V gene TRBV11-2 combines with J gene TRBJ2-5; tentatively, D is TRBD1 (5 bases). Trimming cost V 5 bases and J 7 bases, with 26 bases left between them. The CDR3 totals 17 residues. The germline V gene encodes CDR1 SGHAT and CDR2 FQNNGV. The CDR3, as DNA: TGTGCCAGCAGCCCCCTCCATAAAGGGTGGGGCGCTTGGACCCAGTACTTC. Translated: CASSPLHKGWGAWTQYF.

There are a few counts of this clone. The gene calls are TRBV7-6 and TRBJ2-1; 11 nucleotides agree with TRBD1. The V gene end was trimmed by 1 base and the J gene end by 6 bases; junction bases not matched to a gene: 5. The CDR3 runs to 16 residues. Germline V gives CDR1 SGHVS, CDR2 FNYEAQ. The DNA of the CDR3 is TGTGCCAGCAGCTTAGTCGTCGGGACAGGGGGCAATGAGCAGTTCTTC. Protein product: CASSLVVGTGGNEQFF.

The rearrangement joins TRBV6-6 to TRBJ1-4; 9 nucleotides align to TRBD1. The CDR3 has 14 residues. Germline V gives CDR1 MNHNY, CDR2 SVGAGI (reference sequence). J lost 6 bases, V lost 2 bases, and 1 base had no gene match. DNA of the CDR3: TGTGCCAGCAGTTACCGGGACAGGGATGAAAAACTGTTTTTT. This encodes CASSYRDRDEKLFF.

This chain uses TRBV6-4 with TRBJ2-3, with a tentative D call TRBD2 (5 bases). Germline assignment: CDR1 MRHNA and CDR2 SNTAGT. CDR3 size: 11 residues. V lost 11 bases and J lost 6, with 12 bases in between. CDR3 bases: TGTGCCTCCAGTGCGGGTGATACGCAGTATTTT. Translating it yields CASSAGDTQYF.

This clone was detected a few times. V usage is TRBV6-5 and J usage is TRBJ1-4, with D possibly TRBD1 on 5 matching bases. The CDR3 sequence is 15 residues long. CDR1 and CDR2 from the germline V gene are MNHEY and SVGAGI. V was clipped by 6 bases and J by 2 bases, with 13 bases between them. The CDR3, as DNA: TGTGCCAGCAGCCGAACCGACAGTACTAATGAAAAACTGTTTTTT. This encodes CASSRTDSTNEKLFF.

The sample holds a few counts of this clone. The chain has TRBV23-1 and TRBJ2-5; D call uncertain. TRBV23-1 is known as an ORF, though its function is uncertain. Trimming took off 3 bases at V and 2 bases at J, with 7 bases between the two ends. The CDR3 runs 13 residues. The CDR3 region has the DNA TGCGCCAGCAGTCAGGGCCGGCAAGAGACCCAGTACTTC. Translating gives CASSQGRQETQYF.

The V and J genes are TRBV7-8 and TRBJ1-1; D is possibly TRBD1 (6 bases). CDR1 is SGHVS and CDR2 is FQNEAQ in the germline V gene. This CDR3 is 14 amino acids long. The V and J ends lost 5 bases and 2 bases respectively, with 12 bases between them. CDR3 nucleotides: TGTGCCAGCAGCCCGGACAGCCCCAACACTGAAGCTTTCTTT. Amino acid sequence: CASSPDSPNTEAFF.

About this clone: Mismatch with germline at one junction end may stem from a read error. The V call is TRBV4-1, the J call TRBJ2-1; a possible D gene is TRBD2 (5 bases). This CDR3 comprises 14 residues. From germline, CDR1 is MGHRA and CDR2 YSYEKL. CDR3 amino acids: CASSKEWDGGEQFF. The CDR3 coding sequence is TGCGCCAGCAGCAAAGAGTGGGATGGCGGGGAGCAGTTCTTC.

This clone has a handful of counts. The chain is built from TRBV27 and TRBJ2-5, with D possibly TRBD1 on 6 matching bases. The DNA matches TRBJ2-7 better at its end, which makes the J call doubtful. The CDR3 runs 14 residues. Germline V CDR1 and CDR2: MNHEY, SMNVEV (reference sequence). Here the CDR3 reads CASSPPRTAHEQYF. The DNA for the CDR3 is TGTGCCAGCAGTCCCCCCCGGACAGCCCACGAGCAGTACTTC.

The chain couples TRBV5-6 to TRBJ2-7; the D gene is possibly TRBD2 (6 bases). There are 14 residues in the CDR3. The germline V gene has CDR1 SGHDT and CDR2 YYEEEE. The V and J ends lost 1 base and 3 bases respectively, with 11 bases between them. The CDR3 region is CASSLWGEDYEQYF. In DNA, the CDR3 is TGTGCCAGCAGCTTGTGGGGGGAGGACTACGAGCAGTACTTC.

This clone was observed a few times. This same CDR3 is encoded by further DNA sequences in the sample. CDR3 sequence (DNA): TGCGCCAGCAGCTTGGCGGGATTTAGCAATCAGCCCCAGCATTTT. It translates to CASSLAGFSNQPQHF. V usage is TRBV5-1 and J usage is TRBJ1-5; D unresolved. CDR1 and CDR2 from the germline V gene are SGHRS and YFSETQ. Trimming stripped 0 bases from V and 0 bases from J, with 7 bases between. The CDR3 runs 15 residues.

The DNA of the CDR3 is TGTGCCAGCAGTGGGCGGGAGGGCTACAATGAGCAGTTCTTC. Its translation: CASSGREGYNEQFF. The chain carries TRBV28 and TRBJ2-1; 9 bases are shared with TRBD2. V shed 5 bases, J shed 3 bases, and the junction held 2 bases outside the gene matches. The CDR3 has 14 amino acids. Germline lookup yields CDR1 MDHEN and CDR2 SYDVKM.

This clone turned up a few times. V gene TRBV11-2 combines with J gene TRBJ2-5, with D possibly matching TRBD1 (6 bases). Germline CDR1 SGHAT, CDR2 FQNNGV. The CDR3 has 14 amino acids. Trimming removed 5 bases at V and 1 base at J, with 11 bases between. CDR3 loop: CASSPTGSQETQYF. The DNA of the CDR3 is TGTGCCAGCAGCCCAACAGGGAGCCAAGAGACCCAGTACTTC.

The gene calls are TRBV6-6 and TRBJ2-3, with TRBD2 matching over 9 bases. V lost 6 bases and J lost 0; bases outside the gene matches: 1. Germline V gene data show CDR1 as MNHNY and CDR2 as SVGAGI (reference sequence). The CDR3 contains 14 residues. CDR3 region: CASRLAGSTDTQYF. The CDR3 nucleotides are TGTGCCAGCAGGCTAGCGGGGAGCACAGATACGCAGTATTTT.

V usage is TRBV7-2 and J usage is TRBJ2-3; D is perhaps TRBD2 (5 bases). The CDR3 is 17 amino acids. Trimming removed 1 base from V and 2 bases from J, with 16 bases in between. Germline V gene data show CDR1 as SGHTA and CDR2 as FQGNSA. CDR3 sequence: CASSLGLALGPTDTQYF. DNA of the CDR3: TGTGCCAGCAGCTTAGGGCTAGCCCTAGGCCCCACAGATACGCAGTATTTT.

V is TRBV27 and J is TRBJ2-1; D is ambiguous. V was pared by 3 bases and J by 0 bases, with 6 bases between. The CDR3 runs to 14 residues. The V gene's germline CDR1 is MNHEY and CDR2 SMNVEV (reference sequence). The CDR3 spells CASSFQDSYNEQFF. CDR3 coding DNA: TGTGCCAGCAGTTTTCAGGACTCCTACAATGAGCAGTTCTTC.

The rearrangement links TRBV5-1 to TRBJ1-1; no clear D gene. The germline gives CDR1 SGHRS, CDR2 YFSETQ. V was pared by 1 base and J by 0 bases, with 7 bases between. The CDR3 has 14 amino acids. This chain's CDR3 is CASSLFGLNTEAFF. CDR3 nucleotides: TGCGCCAGCAGCTTGTTCGGGTTGAACACTGAAGCTTTCTTT.

The V and J genes are TRBV6-5 and TRBJ2-1; the match to TRBD2 covers 11 bases. Germline loops: CDR1 MNHEY, CDR2 SVGAGI. V shed 2 bases, J shed 4 bases, and the junction held 4 bases outside the gene matches. There are 16 residues in the CDR3. The CDR3 here is CASSYVRTSGYNEQFF. The CDR3 nucleotides are TGTGCCAGCAGTTACGTCCGGACTAGCGGGTACAATGAGCAGTTCTTC.

The rearrangement links TRBV11-2 to TRBJ2-3; D might be TRBD2 (6 bases). V lost 0 bases and J lost 4, with 17 bases in between. CDR3 length equals 17 residues. Looked up from germline, CDR1 is SGHAT and CDR2 is FQNNGV. As DNA, the CDR3 is TGTGCCAGCAGCTTAGAGCGCGGGACCGGGAAGGCAGATACGCAGTATTTT. Translating gives CASSLERGTGKADTQYF.

This clone was seen a handful of times. The V and J genes are TRBV28 and TRBJ1-2; 9 bases line up with TRBD1. Germline V gene data show CDR1 as MDHEN and CDR2 as SYDVKM. The CDR3 is made up of 14 amino acids. The J segment lost 7 bases and the V segment lost 4 bases, leaving 7 bases of the junction unmatched. Written as DNA, the CDR3 is TGTGCCAGCAGTTCATACAGGGGGCGATTTGGCTACACCTTC. Amino acid sequence: CASSSYRGRFGYTF.

This rearrangement joins TRBV6-1 to TRBJ2-1; TRBD2 is a possible D gene (7 bases). Germline V gene lookup returns CDR1 MNHNS and CDR2 SASEGT. The CDR3 is 15 amino acids. Trimming shortened V by 6 bases and J by 2 bases, and 14 bases separated the two germline ends. CDR3 DNA sequence: TGTGCCAGCAGAGCAGGGGAGGGGGCCTACAATGAGCAGTTCTTC. It translates to CASRAGEGAYNEQFF.

The chain recombines TRBV27 with TRBJ1-2; 9 nucleotides line up with TRBD1. Per germline, CDR1 MNHEY and CDR2 SMNVEV (reference sequence). With 6 bases clipped from V and 6 bases from J, the junction kept 14 bases outside the gene matches. The CDR3 consists of 16 residues. CDR3 sequence: CASRKQGAGGLNGYTF. The CDR3 DNA reads as TGTGCCAGCAGGAAACAGGGGGCCGGGGGGTTGAATGGCTACACCTTC.